This T cell receptor (beta chain) emerged from a study of blood T cell repertoires in COVID-19. About the study: Researchers got acute and convalescent COVID-19 samples from the United States, Italy and Spain.

In the original analysis: It was from reference gene primer amplification that nucleated cell counts were estimated. TCRdb's copy holds only in-frame clones and misses some; the assay was immunoSEQ multiplex PCR. The V and J calls and clone size were taken over from that table, and D and trimming were inferred from the DNA. The sample consists of about 320,000 clones, 70% to 90% of them appearing once. The CDR3 has 14 residues. The V and J ends lost 6 bases and 8 bases respectively, with 19 bases between them. CDR1 is SNHLY, CDR2 FYNNEI, per germline. The J gene is TRBJ1-2, the V gene TRBV2; D unclear. The source is a human donor in a cohort sampled during active COVID-19. The sequenced sample consisted of peripheral blood. The CDR3 DNA reads as TGTGCCAGCAGAGTTAGACTTGAAGCGGGGGGCTACACCTTC. Translating it yields CASRVRLEAGGYTF.